Listed below are T cell receptor beta chains from one sample, sequenced in a study of synovial regulatory T cells in juvenile arthritis. Profiling relied on immunoSEQ multiplex PCR, and the TCRdb table lists in-frame clones only, not all of them. The sample data list about 10,000 clones. The sample comprised Treg cells from blood. The receptor set was obtained from a donor aged 2-30 years with juvenile idiopathic arthritis. Each CDR3 is given with its conserved first and last residue. The size of a clone is reported for some rows only, either as once, few or many, or as a class for expanded clones.

TRBJ1-5	NA	TRBV6-1	CASVFRTGDNRPQHF
TRBJ2-7	NA	TRBV6-6	CASRSRLAGEGYEQYF
TRBJ2-5	NA	TRBV28	CASSYGRLRGHRRETQYF
TRBJ1-2	NA	TRBV5-1	CASSLGRHNYGYTF
TRBJ2-7	NA	TRBV14	CASSHFQGTDSYEQYF
TRBJ2-7	NA	TRBV28	CASSGTTGTGSYEQYF
TRBJ2-1	NA	TRBV5-6	CASSFGQYNEQFF
TRBJ1-1	NA	TRBV6-5	CASSPQGGTEAFF
TRBJ2-7	NA	TRBV5-4	CASSLWGNRHEQYF
TRBJ1-2	NA	TRBV21-1	CASTPPRGRQGYTF
TRBJ2-1	NA	TRBV5-1	CASSPFLGEQFF
TRBJ2-7	NA	TRBV28	CASSLRLYEQYF
TRBJ1-2	NA	TRBV5-1	CASSLRGHYYGYTF
TRBJ2-4	NA	TRBV28	CASSSGGLAKNIQYF
TRBJ1-2	NA	TRBV15	CATSDIGGQDGGYTF
TRBJ1-1	NA	TRBV14	CASTHARGKNTEAFF
TRBJ1-5	NA	TRBV18	CASSLDRYSNQPQHF
TRBJ2-1	NA	TRBV7-3	CASSLKVSGNSYNEQFF
TRBJ1-5	NA	TRBV19	CASSRPTGSNQPQHF
TRBJ1-2	NA	TRBV6-5	CATGTDIYGYTF
TRBJ2-2	NA	TRBV5-6	CASSKPGPLLAGELFF
TRBJ1-3	NA	TRBV5-1	CASSAGTGGGNTIYF
TRBJ1-1	NA	TRBV4-1	CASSHGRLNTEAFF
TRBJ1-5	NA	TRBV7-8	CASSLAGTSNQPQHF
TRBJ1-2	NA	TRBV29-1	CSVEFRTQNYGYTF
TRBJ2-7	NA	TRBV29-1	CSVVVGTGAYEQYF
TRBJ1-1	NA	TRBV18	CASSPVPDRGDTEAFF
TRBJ2-4	NA	TRBV29-1	CSVEKGAKNIQYF
TRBJ2-7	NA	TRBV5-1	CASYDRGPSYEQYF
TRBJ2-7	NA	TRBV5-6	CASSRLLAGVGGIYEQYF
TRBJ2-7	NA	TRBV6-1	CASSGDIRYEQYF
TRBJ2-7	NA	TRBV5-6	CASSWSALADNKYF
TRBJ2-7	NA	TRBV28	CASTPPRGTSAPYEQYF
TRBJ2-7	NA	TRBV6-1	CASRGLVVSYEQYF
TRBJ1-5	NA	TRBV28	CASRHTGEGQPQHF
TRBJ1-2	NA	TRBV19	CASSPGTGGKGYGYTF
TRBJ2-7	NA	TRBV7-3	CASSLIPSSYEQYF
TRBJ1-3	NA	TRBV11-2	CASSLGTSSGNTIYF
TRBJ1-2	NA	TRBV11-2	CASSVDRGLKSYTF
TRBJ2-2	NA	TRBV19	CASSTPLAGASGRTGELFF
TRBJ1-2	NA	TRBV6-5	CASRRTGGDYGYTF
TRBJ2-1	NA	TRBV4-1	CASSRNDRNAGKQFF
TRBJ1-1	NA	TRBV6-6	CASSPDSEAFF
TRBJ2-7	NA	TRBV11-2	CASSLRVQTYEQYF
TRBJ1-1	medium-sized	TRBV6-1	CASSGRNTEAFF
TRBJ2-7	NA	TRBV27	CASSSRDGSYEQYF
TRBJ1-4	NA	TRBV5-4	CASSLVGREDEKLFF
TRBJ1-3	NA	TRBV5-1	CASSSRGRGGNTIYF
TRBJ2-7	NA	TRBV28	CASRKTGFGSSYEQYF
TRBJ1-5	NA	TRBV27	CASSSTDQPQHF
TRBJ2-6	NA	TRBV4-1	CASSPAQGVAGANVLTF
TRBJ1-4	NA	TRBV27	CASRSNEKLFF